Presented here are 9 T cell receptor beta chains from one specimen sequenced in a study of cytomegalovirus exposure and HLA in healthy donors. PCR was performed using 60 Vbeta and 13 Jbeta primers. Profiling relied on immunoSEQ multiplex PCR, and the TCRdb table lists in-frame clones only, not all of them. The profile shows over 60,000 clones, about 75% of them singletons. The sequenced sample consisted of PBMCs. The receptor set was obtained from a man aged 18 to 29 in good health and CMV-seronegative.

The chain uses TRBV2 and TRBJ1-5, with TRBD1 as a possible D gene (5 bases). This CDR3 is 17 amino acids long. V lost 3 bases to trimming and J lost 1 base, with 16 bases between them. Germline assignment: CDR1 SNHLY and CDR2 FYNNEI. This CDR3 reads CASSDGGVGDSNQPQHF. The CDR3 DNA sequence: TGTGCCAGCAGTGACGGGGGGGTAGGGGACAGCAATCAGCCCCAGCATTTT.

This rearrangement joins TRBV9 to TRBJ2-3; TRBD2 is a possible D gene (6 bases). Germline CDR1 and CDR2: SGDLS and YYNGEE. CDR3 size: 14 residues. V lost 3 bases and J 1 base, leaving 9 bases between the germline ends. CDR3 nucleotide sequence: TGTGCCAGCAGCGCGACTAGGGGCACAGATACGCAGTATTTT. Amino acids: CASSATRGTDTQYF.

This clone was picked up one time. The chain combines TRBV5-6 with TRBJ1-2; the D is unclear. The CDR3 spans 12 residues. Trimming removed 4 bases at V and 8 bases at J, with 12 bases between. Germline loops: CDR1 SGHDT, CDR2 YYEEEE. This CDR3 reads CASSRTDGGYTF. CDR3 bases: TGTGCCAGCAGCCGAACAGACGGAGGCTACACCTTC.

The rearrangement joins TRBV11-2 to TRBJ1-2; D is possibly TRBD1 (6 bases). Germline V gives CDR1 SGHAT, CDR2 FQNNGV. The CDR3 runs to 13 residues. Trimming stripped 0 bases from V and 7 bases from J, with 9 bases between. CDR3 coding DNA: TGTGCCAGCAGCTTAGACAGGGGCTCTGGCTACACCTTC. Translation: CASSLDRGSGYTF.

This clone was seen a few times. The junction differs from germline at one of its ends, possibly a read error. This chain joins TRBV9 and TRBJ1-2; 8 nucleotides agree with TRBD1. This CDR3 spans 17 amino acids. Germline-derived CDR1 and CDR2 are SGDLS and YYNGEE. Here the CDR3 reads CASSVGGQGALQYGYTF. Here the CDR3 DNA reads TGTGCCAGCAGTGTAGGAGGTCAGGGGGCGCTTCAATATGGCTACACCTTC.

V is TRBV19 and J is TRBJ1-2; possibly TRBD1 for D (5 bases). Germline V gene lookup returns CDR1 LNHDA and CDR2 SQIVND (reference sequence). The CDR3 is 15 amino acids. The V end was cut by 8 bases, the J end by 3 bases, with 19 bases between. CDR3 loop: CASQGAGSTYYGYTF. The CDR3 region has the DNA TGTGCCAGTCAAGGGGCAGGGTCGACTTACTATGGCTACACCTTC.

This chain joins TRBV18 and TRBJ1-1; maybe TRBD1 (5 bases). Germline CDR1 is KGHSH and CDR2 is LQKENI. V lost 3 bases, J lost 4 bases, and 12 bases lay in between. The CDR3 runs to 14 residues. The CDR3 bases are TGTGCCAGCTCACCGGCAGGGTTGGTCACTGAAGCTTTCTTT. Encoded protein: CASSPAGLVTEAFF. Drawing the rest from reference TRBV18 and TRBJ1-1, the complete variable domain is NAGVMQNPRHLVRRRGQEARLRCSPMKGHSHVYWYRQLPEEGLKFMVYLQKENIIDESGMPKERFSAEFPKEGPSILRIQQVVRGDSAAYFCASSPAGLVTEAFFGQGTRLTVV.

This clone was recorded a few times. V is TRBV5-6 and J is TRBJ1-1, with no clear D. V was trimmed by 5 bases and J by 4 bases, leaving 21 bases between them. Germline CDR1 is SGHDT and CDR2 is YYEEEE. This CDR3 spans 16 amino acids. The CDR3 sequence: CASRNAVRSFGTEAFF. The CDR3 nucleotides read TGTGCCAGCAGGAACGCCGTACGTAGTTTTGGCACTGAAGCTTTCTTT.

J is TRBJ1-4 and V is TRBV10-3, with D possibly being TRBD1 (6 bases). V lost 7 bases, J lost 6 bases, and 15 bases lay in between. This CDR3 is 14 amino acids long. CDR1 and CDR2 (germline): ENHRY, SYGVKD. CDR3 bases: TGTGCCATCAAGGAGTGGGCAGGGGATGAAAAACTGTTTTTT. Amino acid sequence: CAIKEWAGDEKLFF.